Shown below are 20 T cell receptor beta chains from a single sample sequenced in a study of response to subunit inactivated influenza vaccine. Each CDR3 protein is one row after TCRdb ran MiXCR on the RT-PCR reads. The sample carries fewer than 750,000 distinct CDR3 sequences, 14% recorded once. The sample consisted of PBMCs from blood, taken 12 days after vaccination. The source of these receptors is a man in his forties or fifties who received an inactivated influenza vaccine.

This clonotype has a handful of counts. In DNA form, the CDR3 reads TGTGCCAGCAGTTTAAGGGCGGGAGGGTATACCGGGGAGCTGTTTTTT. This sequence encodes CASSLRAGGYTGELFF. V usage is TRBV27 and J usage is TRBJ2-2, with TRBD2 matching 9 bases. CDR1 and CDR2 from the germline V gene are MNHEY and SMNVEV (reference sequence). With 2 bases clipped from V and 5 bases from J, the junction kept 6 bases outside the gene matches. The CDR3 is 16 amino acids.

The V and J genes are TRBV6-5 and TRBJ2-3, with D uncertain. Germline CDR1 MNHEY, CDR2 SVGAGI. The CDR3 extends over 13 amino acids. Trimming cost V 4 bases and J 2 bases, with 7 bases left between them. CDR3 protein: CASSWRATDTQYF. For the CDR3, the DNA is TGTGCCAGCAGTTGGCGAGCCACAGATACGCAGTATTTT.

This clonotype was seen a handful of times. The gene calls are TRBV12-3 or TRBV12-4 and TRBJ2-5; D gene unclear. The CDR3 runs to 13 residues. Between the trimmed V and J ends, which lost 4 bases and 2 bases, there was a span of 8 bases. CDR3: CASSYPWQETQYF. CDR3 coding DNA: TGTGCCAGCAGTTATCCTTGGCAAGAGACCCAGTACTTC.

The chain uses TRBV2 and TRBJ2-4; D gene unclear. V shed 5 bases and J shed 1 base, with 9 bases lying between them. Germline CDR1 is SNHLY and CDR2 is FYNNEI. The CDR3 length is 14 residues. The CDR3 nucleotides read TGTGCCAGCAGTCGAGCCAGGGCCAAAAACATTCAGTACTTC. Its protein is CASSRARAKNIQYF.

This chain connects TRBV14 to TRBJ2-3; TRBD2 might be the D (5 bases). The length of the CDR3 is 18 residues. CDR1 SGHDN and CDR2 FVKESK come from the germline V gene. The germline V and J ends were trimmed by 1 base and 1 base, with 18 bases remaining between them. CDR3 nucleotide sequence: TGTGCCAGCAGCCAAGCTGTAGTGGGAGTGGGTCGCACAGATACGCAGTATTTT. Translated, it gives CASSQAVVGVGRTDTQYF.

The chain employs TRBV27 and TRBJ1-5, with 9 nucleotides matching TRBD1. The CDR3 extends over 15 amino acids. CDR1 and CDR2 from the germline V gene are MNHEY and SMNVEV (reference sequence). Losses at the gene ends were 6 bases for V and 3 bases for J; bases not matched to a gene: 6. The CDR3 loop is CASSGGTGFNQPQHF. CDR3 sequence (DNA): TGTGCCAGCAGCGGGGGGACAGGGTTCAATCAGCCCCAGCATTTT.

The J gene is TRBJ2-3, the V gene TRBV7-3; D not resolved. This CDR3 region has 13 residues. CDR1 and CDR2 (germline): SGHTA, FQGTGA. The V end lost 4 bases, the J end lost 10 bases, and 15 bases lay between the germline ends. The CDR3 nucleotides are TGTGCCAGCAGCTCAAGGTTGGCGGATGCGCAGTATTTT. The encoded protein is CASSSRLADAQYF.

This clonotype has only a few counts. The genes are TRBV20-1 and TRBJ1-5, with D hard to call. The CDR3 is 14 amino acids. The germline gives CDR1 DFQATT, CDR2 SNEGSKA (reference sequence). V was cut by 6 bases and J by 3 bases, with 15 bases left in between. CDR3 DNA sequence: TGCAGTGCCATCACCCTGGAGGCCAATCAGCCCCAGCATTTT. Amino acid sequence: CSAITLEANQPQHF.

The table lists this clonotype with a few counts. This chain links TRBV20-1 with TRBJ2-7; a possible D gene is TRBD1 (5 bases). Deletions cut 3 bases from V and 4 bases from J, with 10 bases between. Per germline, CDR1 DFQATT and CDR2 SNEGSKA (reference sequence). This CDR3 region has 12 residues. The CDR3 is CSARAQGYEQYF. The DNA of the CDR3 is TGCAGTGCTAGGGCGCAGGGATACGAGCAGTACTTC.

This clonotype was seen many times. The chain links TRBV5-1 to TRBJ2-7; TRBD1 is a possible D gene (5 bases). The CDR3 covers 13 residues. The germline V gene has CDR1 SGHRS and CDR2 YFSETQ. Trimming cost V 3 bases and J 0 bases, with 7 bases left between them. CDR3 sequence (DNA): TGCGCCAGCAGCTCGGACAACTCCTACGAGCAGTACTTC. Protein sequence: CASSSDNSYEQYF.

This rearrangement joins TRBV28 to TRBJ2-1; D is perhaps TRBD1 (6 bases). Germline V gene lookup returns CDR1 MDHEN and CDR2 SYDVKM. The V and J ends lost 10 bases and 6 bases respectively, with 13 bases between them. The CDR3 extends over 12 amino acids. The CDR3 sequence is CATYLTGNEQFF. The CDR3 nucleotides read TGTGCCACCTATTTGACAGGCAATGAGCAGTTCTTC.

This clonotype showed up many times. CDR3 loop: CASSLAGPTSGFSYEQYF. The CDR3 DNA is TGTGCCAGCAGCTTAGCGGGCCCGACTAGCGGGTTCTCCTACGAGCAGTACTTC. V usage is TRBV7-2 and J usage is TRBJ2-7; TRBD2 matches at 10 bases. Germline lookup yields CDR1 SGHTA and CDR2 FQGNSA. The trim removed 0 bases at V and 0 bases at J, leaving 8 bases unmatched. The CDR3 is made up of 18 amino acids.

The V and J genes are TRBV7-8 and TRBJ1-1, with D possibly matching TRBD1 (5 bases). The germline V gene encodes CDR1 SGHVS and CDR2 FQNEAQ. V was pared by 2 bases and J by 4 bases, with 26 bases between. The CDR3 totals 19 residues. DNA for the CDR3: TGTGCCAGCAGCTTATTCACGGCACTGGCGTCCAAGGGGTTCACTGAAGCTTTCTTT. It yields the protein CASSLFTALASKGFTEAFF.

A few counts support this clonotype. J is TRBJ2-3 and V is TRBV15; D uncertain. Trimming pared 1 base from V and 6 bases from J, leaving 8 bases between. CDR3 length: 13 amino acids. The V gene's germline CDR1 is LNHNV and CDR2 YYDKDF (reference sequence). The CDR3 sequence is CATSRVGQDTQYF. CDR3 coding DNA: TGTGCCACCAGCAGAGTCGGCCAGGATACGCAGTATTTT.

The chain combines TRBV10-3 with TRBJ2-2; 10 nucleotides align to TRBD2. V shed 10 bases, J shed 8 bases, and the junction held 10 bases outside the gene matches. CDR1 ENHRY and CDR2 SYGVKD come from the germline V gene. This CDR3 contains 14 residues. DNA of the CDR3: TGTGCCAGCACGCTAGCGGGAGTATGGGGGGAGCTGTTTTTT. It codes for CASTLAGVWGELFF.

This clonotype was detected only a few times. This sequence joins TRBV10-3 and TRBJ1-5; 8 nucleotides line up with TRBD1. Germline loops: CDR1 ENHRY, CDR2 SYGVKD. The CDR3 consists of 15 residues. Trimming removed 5 bases from V and 4 bases from J; junction bases left unmatched: 7. CDR3 loop: CAISPSGGANQPQHF. The CDR3 nucleotides are TGTGCCATCAGTCCTTCAGGGGGCGCGAATCAGCCCCAGCATTTT.

There are many counts of this clonotype. The chain employs TRBV7-9 and TRBJ2-5; possibly TRBD2 for D (5 bases). This CDR3 has 14 residues. Germline V lookup: CDR1 SEHNR, CDR2 FQNEAQ (reference sequence). V lost 5 bases, J lost 5 bases, and 15 bases lay in between. CDR3 in amino acids: CASSPRRPRETQYF. CDR3 nucleotides: TGTGCCAGCAGCCCACGGAGGCCAAGGGAGACCCAGTACTTC.

The chain is built from TRBV20-1 and TRBJ2-3, with 7 bases aligning to TRBD2. Trimming removed 3 bases from V and 5 bases from J; junction bases left unmatched: 5. CDR3 length: 13 amino acids. Germline loops: CDR1 DFQATT, CDR2 SNEGSKA (reference sequence). The CDR3 nucleotides are TGCAGTGCTAGGCGGGAGTTGGGAGATACGCAGTATTTT. It translates to CSARRELGDTQYF.

This clonotype was recorded a few times. This sequence joins TRBV18 and TRBJ2-5; possible D gene TRBD1, 5 bases. CDR1 and CDR2 from the germline V gene are KGHSH and LQKENI. Trimming pared 3 bases from V and 1 base from J, leaving 9 bases between. This CDR3 is 14 amino acids long. The CDR3 bases are TGTGCCAGCTCACCTTGGACATCCCAAGAGACCCAGTACTTC. This encodes CASSPWTSQETQYF.

The V call is TRBV12-3 or TRBV12-4, the J call TRBJ1-3; D is uncertain. The CDR3 covers 14 residues. V shed 6 bases and J shed 1 base, with 10 bases lying between them. Written as DNA, the CDR3 is TGTGCCAGCAGCTCCACCTCGTCTGGAAACACCATATATTTT. It specifies CASSSTSSGNTIYF.